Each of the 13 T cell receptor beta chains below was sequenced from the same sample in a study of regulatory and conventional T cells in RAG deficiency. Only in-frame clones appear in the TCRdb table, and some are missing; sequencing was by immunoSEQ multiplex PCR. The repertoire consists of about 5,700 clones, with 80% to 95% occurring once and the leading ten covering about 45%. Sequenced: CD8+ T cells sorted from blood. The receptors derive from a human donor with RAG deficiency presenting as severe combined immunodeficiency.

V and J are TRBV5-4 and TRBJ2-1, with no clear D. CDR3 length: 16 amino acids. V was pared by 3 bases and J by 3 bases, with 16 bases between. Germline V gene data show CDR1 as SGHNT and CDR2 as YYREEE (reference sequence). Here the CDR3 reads CASSWAPQYLYNEQFF. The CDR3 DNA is TGTGCCAGCAGCTGGGCCCCCCAGTACCTCTACAATGAGCAGTTCTTC.

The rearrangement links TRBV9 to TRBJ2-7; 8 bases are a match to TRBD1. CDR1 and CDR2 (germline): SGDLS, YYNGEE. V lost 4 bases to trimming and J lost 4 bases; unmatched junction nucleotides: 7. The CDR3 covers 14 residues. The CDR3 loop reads CASSSGTGIYEQYF. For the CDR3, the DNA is TGTGCCAGCAGCTCCGGGACAGGTATTTACGAGCAGTACTTC. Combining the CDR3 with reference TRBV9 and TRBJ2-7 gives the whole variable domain DSGVTQTPKHLITATGQRVTLRCSPRSGDLSVYWYQQSLDQGLQFLIQYYNGEERAKGNILERFSAQQFPDLHSELNLSSLELGDSALYFCASSSGTGIYEQYFGPGTRLTVT.

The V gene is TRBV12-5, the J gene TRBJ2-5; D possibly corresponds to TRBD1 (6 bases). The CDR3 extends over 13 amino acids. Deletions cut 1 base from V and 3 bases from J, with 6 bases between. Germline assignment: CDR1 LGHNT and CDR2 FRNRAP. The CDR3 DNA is TGTGCTAGTGGTTTGGACAGGGAAGAGACCCAGTACTTC. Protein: CASGLDREETQYF.

The CDR3 loop reads CASSLADTGELFF. In DNA form, the CDR3 reads TGTGCCAGCAGTTTAGCCGACACCGGGGAGCTGTTTTTT. The chain combines TRBV27 with TRBJ2-2; D call uncertain. The CDR3 runs 13 residues. Germline CDR1 MNHEY, CDR2 SMNVEV (reference sequence). V was shortened by 2 bases and J by 3 bases, with 4 bases between the two germline ends.

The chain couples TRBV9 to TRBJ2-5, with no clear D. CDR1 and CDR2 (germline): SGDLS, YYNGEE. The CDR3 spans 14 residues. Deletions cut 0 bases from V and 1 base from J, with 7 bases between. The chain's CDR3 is CASSVGWAQETQYF. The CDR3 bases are TGTGCCAGCAGCGTAGGGTGGGCCCAAGAGACCCAGTACTTC.

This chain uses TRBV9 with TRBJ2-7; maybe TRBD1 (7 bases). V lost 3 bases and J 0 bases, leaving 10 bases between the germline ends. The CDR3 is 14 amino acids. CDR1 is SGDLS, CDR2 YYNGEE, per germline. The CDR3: CASSAGGSSYEQYF. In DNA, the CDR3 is TGTGCCAGCAGCGCAGGGGGGAGCTCCTACGAGCAGTACTTC.

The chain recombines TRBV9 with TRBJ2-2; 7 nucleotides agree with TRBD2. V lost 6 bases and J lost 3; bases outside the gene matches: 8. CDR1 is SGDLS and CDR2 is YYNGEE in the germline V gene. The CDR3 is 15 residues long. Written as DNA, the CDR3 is TGTGCCAGCACCCCTCGGGGGGACGACACCGGGGAGCTGTTTTTT. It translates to CASTPRGDDTGELFF.

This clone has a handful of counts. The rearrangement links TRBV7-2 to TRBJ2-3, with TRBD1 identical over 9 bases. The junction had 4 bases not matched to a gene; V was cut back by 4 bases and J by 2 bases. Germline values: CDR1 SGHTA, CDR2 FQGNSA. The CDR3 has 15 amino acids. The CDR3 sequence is CASSSGTGYTDTQYF. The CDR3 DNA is TGTGCCAGCAGCTCGGGGACAGGGTACACAGATACGCAGTATTTT. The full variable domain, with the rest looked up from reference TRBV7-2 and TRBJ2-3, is GAGVSQSPSNKVTEKGKDVELRCDPISGHTALYWYRQSLGQGLEFLIYFQGNSAPDKSGLPSDRFSAERTGGSVSTLTIQRTQQEDSAVYLCASSSGTGYTDTQYFGPGTRLTVL.

The CDR3 DNA reads TGTGCCAGCAGTCCGGGACAGTATGAAGAGACCCAGTACTTC. The encoded protein is CASSPGQYEETQYF. V is TRBV28 and J is TRBJ2-5; 7 nucleotides line up with TRBD1. The CDR3 has 14 amino acids. Germline V gene lookup returns CDR1 MDHEN and CDR2 SYDVKM. The J segment lost 3 bases and the V segment lost 5 bases, leaving 6 bases of the junction unmatched.

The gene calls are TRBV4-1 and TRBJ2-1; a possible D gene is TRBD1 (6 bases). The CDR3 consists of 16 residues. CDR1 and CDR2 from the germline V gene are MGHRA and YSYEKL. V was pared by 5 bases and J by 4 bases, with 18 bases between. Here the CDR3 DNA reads TGCGCCAGCAGCTCCCTGGCAGGGGACCCTTACAATGAGCAGTTCTTC. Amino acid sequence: CASSSLAGDPYNEQFF.

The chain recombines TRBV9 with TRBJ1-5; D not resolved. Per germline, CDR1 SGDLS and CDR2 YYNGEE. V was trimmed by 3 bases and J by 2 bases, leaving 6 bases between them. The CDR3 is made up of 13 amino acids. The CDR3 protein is CASSAEGNQPQHF. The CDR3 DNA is TGTGCCAGCAGCGCCGAAGGCAATCAGCCCCAGCATTTT.

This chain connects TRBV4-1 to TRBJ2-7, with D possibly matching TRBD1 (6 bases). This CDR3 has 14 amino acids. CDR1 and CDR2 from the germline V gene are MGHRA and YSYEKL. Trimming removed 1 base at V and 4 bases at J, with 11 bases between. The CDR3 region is CASSQGTDLYEQYF. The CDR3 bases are TGCGCCAGCAGCCAAGGGACAGACCTTTACGAGCAGTACTTC.

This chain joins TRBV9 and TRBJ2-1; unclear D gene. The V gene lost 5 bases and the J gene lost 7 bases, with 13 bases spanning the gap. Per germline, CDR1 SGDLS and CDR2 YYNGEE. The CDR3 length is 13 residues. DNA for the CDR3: TGTGCCAGCAGTGGATTAAATTCGAATGAGCAGTTCTTC. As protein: CASSGLNSNEQFF.